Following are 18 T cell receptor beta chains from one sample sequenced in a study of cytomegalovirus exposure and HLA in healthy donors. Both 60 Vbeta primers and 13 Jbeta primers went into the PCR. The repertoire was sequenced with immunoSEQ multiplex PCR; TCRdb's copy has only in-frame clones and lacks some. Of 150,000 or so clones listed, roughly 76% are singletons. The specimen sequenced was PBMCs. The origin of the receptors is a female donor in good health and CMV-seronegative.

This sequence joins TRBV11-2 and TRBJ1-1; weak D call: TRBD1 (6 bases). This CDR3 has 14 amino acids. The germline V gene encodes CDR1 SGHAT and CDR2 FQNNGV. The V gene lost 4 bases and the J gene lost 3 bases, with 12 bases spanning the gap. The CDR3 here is CASSWGRGYTEAFF. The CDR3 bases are TGTGCCAGCAGCTGGGGGAGGGGGTACACTGAAGCTTTCTTT. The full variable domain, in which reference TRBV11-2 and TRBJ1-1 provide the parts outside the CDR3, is EAGVAQSPRYKIIEKRQSVAFWCNPISGHATLYWYQQILGQGPKLLIQFQNNGVVDDSQLPKDRFSAERLKGVDSTLKIQPAKLEDSAVYLCASSWGRGYTEAFFGQGTRLTVV.

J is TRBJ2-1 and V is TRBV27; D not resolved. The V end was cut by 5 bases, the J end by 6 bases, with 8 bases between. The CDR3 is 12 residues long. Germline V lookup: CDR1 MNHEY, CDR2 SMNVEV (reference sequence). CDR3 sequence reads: CASSPIGNEQFF. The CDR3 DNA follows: TGTGCCAGCAGTCCCATCGGCAATGAGCAGTTCTTC.

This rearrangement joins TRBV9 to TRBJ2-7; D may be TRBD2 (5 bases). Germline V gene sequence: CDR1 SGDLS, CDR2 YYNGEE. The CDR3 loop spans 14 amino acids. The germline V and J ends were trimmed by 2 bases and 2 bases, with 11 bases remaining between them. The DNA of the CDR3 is TGTGCCAGCAGCGTCGGAGGTGACCCCTACGAGCAGTACTTC. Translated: CASSVGGDPYEQYF.

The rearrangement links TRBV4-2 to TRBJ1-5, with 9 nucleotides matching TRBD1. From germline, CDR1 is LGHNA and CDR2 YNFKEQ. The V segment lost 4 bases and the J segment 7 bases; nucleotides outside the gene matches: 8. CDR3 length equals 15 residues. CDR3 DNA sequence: TGTGCCAGCAGCCCCCCGGGACAGGGAGGCCAGCCCCAGCATTTT. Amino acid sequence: CASSPPGQGGQPQHF.

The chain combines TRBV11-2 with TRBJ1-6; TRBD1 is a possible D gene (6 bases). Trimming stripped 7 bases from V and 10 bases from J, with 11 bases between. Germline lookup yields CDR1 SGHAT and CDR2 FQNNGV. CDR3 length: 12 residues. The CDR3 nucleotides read TGTGCCAGCAACAGGGTCAACTCACCCCTCCACTTT. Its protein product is CASNRVNSPLHF.

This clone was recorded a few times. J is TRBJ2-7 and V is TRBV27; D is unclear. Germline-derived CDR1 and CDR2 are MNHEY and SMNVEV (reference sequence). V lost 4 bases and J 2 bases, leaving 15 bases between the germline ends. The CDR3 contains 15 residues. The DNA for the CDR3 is TGTGCCAGCAGTTCTCTCCGGTCCCAAACCTACGAGCAGTACTTC. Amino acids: CASSSLRSQTYEQYF.

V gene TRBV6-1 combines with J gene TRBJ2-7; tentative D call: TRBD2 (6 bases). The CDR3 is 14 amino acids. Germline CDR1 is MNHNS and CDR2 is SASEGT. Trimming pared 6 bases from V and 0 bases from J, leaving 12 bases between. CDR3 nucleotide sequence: TGTGCCAGCAGACCCGGGGACTTCTCCTACGAGCAGTACTTC. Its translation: CASRPGDFSYEQYF.

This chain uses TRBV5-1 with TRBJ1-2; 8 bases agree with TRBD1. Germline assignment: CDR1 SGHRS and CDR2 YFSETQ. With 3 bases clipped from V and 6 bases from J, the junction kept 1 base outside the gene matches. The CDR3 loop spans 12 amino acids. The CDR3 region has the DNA TGCGCCAGCAGCTCAGGGGGCCATGGCTACACCTTC. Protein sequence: CASSSGGHGYTF.

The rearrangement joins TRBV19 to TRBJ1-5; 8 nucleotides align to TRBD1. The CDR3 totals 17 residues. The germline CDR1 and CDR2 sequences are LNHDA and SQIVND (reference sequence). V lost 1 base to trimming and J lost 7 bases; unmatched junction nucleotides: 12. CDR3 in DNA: TGTGCCAGTAGTATAGCGGGATCAGGGGGCGCGGGGCAGCCCCAGCATTTT. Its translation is CASSIAGSGGAGQPQHF.

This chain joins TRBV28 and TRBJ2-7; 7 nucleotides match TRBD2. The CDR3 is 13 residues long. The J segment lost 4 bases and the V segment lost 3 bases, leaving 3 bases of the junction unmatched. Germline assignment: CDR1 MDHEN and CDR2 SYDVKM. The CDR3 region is CASSFGEGYEQYF. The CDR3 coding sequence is TGTGCCAGCAGTTTCGGGGAGGGGTACGAGCAGTACTTC.

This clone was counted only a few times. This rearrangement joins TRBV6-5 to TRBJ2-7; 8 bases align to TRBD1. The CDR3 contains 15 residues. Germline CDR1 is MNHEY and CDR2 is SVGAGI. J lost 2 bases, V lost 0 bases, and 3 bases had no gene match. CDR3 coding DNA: TGTGCCAGCAGTTACTCGACAGGGGCACCCTACGAGCAGTACTTC. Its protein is CASSYSTGAPYEQYF.

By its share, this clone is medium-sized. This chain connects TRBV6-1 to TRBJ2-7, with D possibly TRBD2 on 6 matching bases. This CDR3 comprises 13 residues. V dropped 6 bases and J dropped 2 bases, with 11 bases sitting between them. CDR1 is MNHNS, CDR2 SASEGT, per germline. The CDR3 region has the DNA TGTGCCAGCAGCGGAGGGGACGCCTACGAGCAGTACTTC. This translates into CASSGGDAYEQYF.

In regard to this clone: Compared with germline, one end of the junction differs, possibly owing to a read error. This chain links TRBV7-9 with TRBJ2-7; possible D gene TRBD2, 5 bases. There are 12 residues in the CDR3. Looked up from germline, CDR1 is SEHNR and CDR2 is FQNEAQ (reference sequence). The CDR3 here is CSSSSTSYEQYF. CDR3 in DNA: TGTTCCAGCAGCTCCACTAGCTACGAGCAGTACTTC. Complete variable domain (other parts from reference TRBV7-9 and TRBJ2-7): DTGVSQNPRHKITKRGQNVTFRCDPISEHNRLYWYRQTLGQGPEFLTYFQNEAQLEKSRLLSDRFSAERPKGSFSTLEIQRTEQGDSAMYLCSSSSTSYEQYFGPGTRLTVT.

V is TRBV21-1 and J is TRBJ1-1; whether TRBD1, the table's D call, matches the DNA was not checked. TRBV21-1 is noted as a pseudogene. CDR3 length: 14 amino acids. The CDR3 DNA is TGTGCCAGCAGCAAAGGGGACAGGGCCACTGAAGCTTTCTTT. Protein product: CASSKGDRATEAFF.

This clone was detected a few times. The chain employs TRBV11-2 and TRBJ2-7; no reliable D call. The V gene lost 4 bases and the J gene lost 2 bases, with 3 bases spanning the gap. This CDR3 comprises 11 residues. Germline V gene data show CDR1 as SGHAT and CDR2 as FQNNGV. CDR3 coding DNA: TGTGCCAGCAGCTCCGCCTACGAGCAGTACTTC. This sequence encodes CASSSAYEQYF.

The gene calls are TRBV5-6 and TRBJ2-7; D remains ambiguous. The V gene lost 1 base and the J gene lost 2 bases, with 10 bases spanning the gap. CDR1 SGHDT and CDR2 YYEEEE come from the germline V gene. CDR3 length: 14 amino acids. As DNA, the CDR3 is TGTGCCAGCAGCTTGATAACAGTTACCTACGAGCAGTACTTC. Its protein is CASSLITVTYEQYF.

CDR3 sequence: CASWTGDMAEVRGYTF. The CDR3, as DNA: TGTGCCAGTTGGACAGGCGATATGGCGGAGGTACGTGGCTACACCTTC. The chain combines TRBV5-6 with TRBJ1-2, with 7 bases lining up with TRBD1. V trimming: 8 bases; J trimming: 7 bases; junction bases outside the gene matches: 20. CDR1 and CDR2 (germline): SGHDT, YYEEEE. The CDR3 contains 16 residues. Drawing the rest from reference TRBV5-6 and TRBJ1-2, the complete variable domain is DAGVTQSPTHLIKTRGQQVTLRCSPKSGHDTVSWYQQALGQGPQFIFQYYEEEERQRGNFPDRFSGHQFPNYSSELNVNALLLGDSALYLCASWTGDMAEVRGYTFGSGTRLTVV.

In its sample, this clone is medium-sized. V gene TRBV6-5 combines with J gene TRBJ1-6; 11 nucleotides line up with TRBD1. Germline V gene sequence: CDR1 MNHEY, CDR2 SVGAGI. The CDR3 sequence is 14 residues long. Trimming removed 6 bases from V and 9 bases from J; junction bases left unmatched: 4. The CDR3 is CASRTGTGGSPLHF. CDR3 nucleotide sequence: TGTGCCAGCAGAACCGGGACAGGGGGTTCACCCCTCCACTTT.